There are a few counts of the clone carrying this T cell receptor beta chain. What it binds is unknown. This sample stems from a study of T-cell memory formation after mild COVID-19. Broader study findings: Cross-reactive memory seemingly joined, as some responding clones were found in pre-infection memory.

TCRalpha and TCRbeta libraries used 5'RACE with constant-segment primers and UMIs. MiXCR was run by TCRdb on the 5' RACE reads, yielding one entry per CDR3 protein. The sample comprises fewer than 400,000 distinct CDR3 sequences, 10% to 15% of which are singletons, and about a fifth rests with the top ten. The V gene end was trimmed by 3 bases and the J gene end by 0 bases; junction bases not matched to a gene: 1. The CDR3 contains 14 residues. The germline V gene has CDR1 SGHTA and CDR2 FQGNSA. V usage is TRBV7-2 and J usage is TRBJ2-7, with TRBD1 matching 8 bases. This TCR was sampled from a man between 18 and 35 years old who had mild COVID-19 (a few samples of this study predate the infection). Cell type and time point are not known. The sequenced sample was PBMCs or a T cell subset sorted from them (not recorded which). CDR3 in DNA: TGTGCCAGCAGCTTGACAGGGGTCTCCTACGAGCAGTACGTC. Protein product: CASSLTGVSYEQYV.